A single sample is the source of the 9 T cell receptor beta chains below, sequenced in a study of CD8 T cell repertoires and HIV-1 epitope variants. TCRdb's copy holds only in-frame clones and misses some; the assay was immunoSEQ multiplex PCR. This repertoire shows about 95,000 clones, approximately 70% found once; its top ten account for about a quarter. Specimen: uncultured baseline CD8+ T cells from peripheral blood mononuclear cells (PBMCs). Receptors were obtained from a male donor with HIV.

The chain couples TRBV11-3 to TRBJ2-3; perhaps D is TRBD1 or TRBD2 (5 bases each). Germline values: CDR1 SGHNT, CDR2 YENEEA. CDR3 size: 13 residues. V dropped 5 bases and J dropped 9 bases, with 15 bases sitting between them. Here the CDR3 reads CASSRLERGTQYF. As DNA, the CDR3 is TGTGCCAGCAGCCGACTCGAGAGGGGAACGCAGTATTTT.

The chain is built from TRBV5-1 and TRBJ2-3; D not certain. From germline, CDR1 is SGHRS and CDR2 YFSETQ. Trimming removed 1 base from V and 2 bases from J, with 8 bases in between. This CDR3 is built from 14 residues. CDR3 protein: CASSLQLNTDTQYF. For the CDR3, the DNA is TGCGCCAGCAGCTTGCAGCTTAACACAGATACGCAGTATTTT.

This clone showed up just a few times. V is TRBV27 and J is TRBJ1-1; no clear D gene. This CDR3 region has 13 residues. V lost 3 bases, J lost 0 bases, and 5 bases lay in between. Germline loops: CDR1 MNHEY, CDR2 SMNVEV (reference sequence). DNA of the CDR3: TGTGCCAGCAGTTTTTCGGTGAACACTGAAGCTTTCTTT. It yields the protein CASSFSVNTEAFF.

The chain is built from TRBV5-6 and TRBJ2-7; tentatively, D is TRBD2 (6 bases). Per the germline V gene, CDR1 is SGHDT and CDR2 is YYEEEE. The CDR3 runs 13 residues. Between the trimmed V and J ends, which lost 1 base and 2 bases, there was a span of 7 bases. The CDR3: CASSLPGAYEQYF. The CDR3 region has the DNA TGTGCCAGCAGCTTGCCGGGGGCCTACGAGCAGTACTTC.

This chain links TRBV28 with TRBJ1-5; D not certain. Trimming removed 2 bases at V and 9 bases at J, with 8 bases between. CDR1 is MDHEN, CDR2 SYDVKM, per germline. This CDR3 contains 12 residues. CDR3 DNA: TGTGCCAGCAGTTTACAGGTTTTGCCCCAGCATTTT. This translates into CASSLQVLPQHF.

The genes are TRBV6-5 and TRBJ2-5; D is perhaps TRBD1 (5 bases). This CDR3 region has 15 residues. Deletions cut 0 bases from V and 5 bases from J, with 13 bases between. Germline V gives CDR1 MNHEY, CDR2 SVGAGI. The chain's CDR3 is CASSYSKVQGETQYF. The CDR3 DNA is TGTGCCAGCAGTTACTCGAAGGTTCAGGGTGAGACCCAGTACTTC.

The chain carries TRBV18 and TRBJ1-2; D gene uncertain. Trimming took 4 bases from V and 10 from J, leaving 19 bases between them. The CDR3 is 14 residues long. Germline values: CDR1 KGHSH, CDR2 LQKENI. This chain's CDR3 is CASSLSTGVLVYTF. The DNA for the CDR3 is TGTGCCAGCTCACTTTCAACTGGTGTCCTCGTCTACACCTTC.

V and J are TRBV19 and TRBJ2-2; D might be TRBD2 (5 bases). Trimming removed 4 bases from V and 0 bases from J, with 9 bases in between. The germline CDR1 and CDR2 sequences are LNHDA and SQIVND (reference sequence). CDR3 size: 15 residues. The CDR3 here is CASSTPGTNTGELFF. CDR3 nucleotide sequence: TGTGCCAGTAGTACTCCGGGGACGAACACCGGGGAGCTGTTTTTT.

The V and J genes are TRBV28 and TRBJ1-2; D gene uncertain. V was shortened by 2 bases and J by 8 bases, with 15 bases between the two germline ends. This CDR3 is built from 14 residues. CDR1 is MDHEN, CDR2 SYDVKM, per germline. This CDR3 reads CASSLSRLPRGYTF. For the CDR3, the DNA is TGTGCCAGCAGTTTAAGCCGGCTCCCGAGGGGCTACACCTTC.